A single sample is the source of the 9 T cell receptor beta chains below, sequenced in a study of cytomegalovirus exposure and HLA in healthy donors. 60 Vbeta and 13 Jbeta primers were used in PCR. TCRdb's copy holds only in-frame clones and misses some; the assay was immunoSEQ multiplex PCR. The sample consists of roughly 100,000 clones, just under 80% of them appearing once. Source material: PBMCs. The receptors originated from a middle-aged woman in good health and CMV-seronegative.

The chain carries TRBV7-6 and TRBJ2-5; 8 nucleotides line up with TRBD1. CDR3 length: 14 amino acids. The germline V gene has CDR1 SGHVS and CDR2 FNYEAQ. Trimming took 5 bases from V and 2 from J; bases not matched to a gene: 4. CDR3 bases: TGTGCCAGCAGCCTGGGGACAGGTCAAGAGACCCAGTACTTC. Amino acid sequence: CASSLGTGQETQYF.

The V and J genes are TRBV19 and TRBJ2-2; 7 bases agree with TRBD2. Germline CDR1 LNHDA, CDR2 SQIVND (reference sequence). The CDR3 runs 15 residues. After removal of 5 bases from V and 1 base from J, the junction contained 4 bases not matched to a gene. CDR3 sequence: CASSVRTRNTGELFF. The CDR3, as DNA: TGTGCCAGTAGTGTCCGGACTAGGAACACCGGGGAGCTGTTTTTT. Looking up the rest from reference TRBV19 and TRBJ2-2 gives the full variable domain: DGGITQSPKYLFRKEGQNVTLSCEQNLNHDAMYWYRQDPGQGLRLIYYSQIVNDFQKGDIAEGYSVSREKKESFPLTVTSAQKNPTAFYLCASSVRTRNTGELFFGEGSRLTVL.

The chain joins TRBV5-4 to TRBJ1-1; D not certain. From germline, CDR1 is SGHNT and CDR2 YYREEE (reference sequence). This CDR3 comprises 16 residues. Trimming removed 4 bases at V and 0 bases at J, with 16 bases between. The CDR3: CASSAGGIAMNTEAFF. CDR3 in DNA: TGTGCCAGCAGCGCGGGAGGGATCGCGATGAACACTGAAGCTTTCTTT.

The chain joins TRBV27 to TRBJ2-5; D is possibly TRBD2 (7 bases). This CDR3 comprises 15 residues. The germline V and J ends were trimmed by 4 bases and 3 bases, with 15 bases remaining between them. CDR1 MNHEY and CDR2 SMNVEV come from the germline V gene (reference sequence). The CDR3 spells CASSWRGGGEETQYF. CDR3 nucleotides: TGTGCCAGCAGTTGGAGGGGGGGCGGGGAAGAGACCCAGTACTTC.

This clone was seen a few times. The chain carries TRBV14 and TRBJ2-7; 9 nucleotides match TRBD2. The trim removed 4 bases at V and 3 bases at J, leaving 13 bases unmatched. CDR1 and CDR2 (germline): SGHDN, FVKESK. This CDR3 is 17 amino acids long. CDR3 DNA: TGTGCCAGCAGCCTCCAGGCTGTGGGACTAGCACTCTACGAGCAGTACTTC. It specifies CASSLQAVGLALYEQYF.

This chain connects TRBV28 to TRBJ2-1; the D gene is possibly TRBD2 (5 bases). V was shortened by 11 bases and J by 7 bases, with 30 bases between the two germline ends. The CDR3 has 17 amino acids. Germline V gene data show CDR1 as MDHEN and CDR2 as SYDVKM. The CDR3 loop reads CAWRRRLAGLFTNEQFF. The CDR3 DNA reads TGTGCCTGGCGTCGAAGGCTAGCAGGCTTATTCACTAATGAGCAGTTCTTC.

The chain joins TRBV27 to TRBJ2-5; the match to TRBD2 covers 14 bases. V was clipped by 6 bases and J by 2 bases; unmatched bases: 17. The CDR3 extends over 20 amino acids. Germline values: CDR1 MNHEY, CDR2 SMNVEV (reference sequence). CDR3 bases: TGTGCCAGCAGACGCCTAGGGAGGGGACTAGCGGGAGTGAATCAAGAGACCCAGTACTTC. Translation: CASRRLGRGLAGVNQETQYF.

This clone occurred a few times. The CDR3 loop is CASRLRSGQGNTEAFF. CDR3 nucleotides: TGCGCCAGCAGACTGAGATCGGGACAGGGGAACACTGAAGCTTTCTTT. This chain uses TRBV5-1 with TRBJ1-1, with 9 bases matching TRBD1. The CDR3 contains 16 residues. Germline assignment: CDR1 SGHRS and CDR2 YFSETQ. Unmatched junction bases numbered 9, after V lost 5 bases and J lost 1 base.

The rearrangement links TRBV5-4 to TRBJ2-7; tentatively, D is TRBD2 (6 bases). The CDR3 has 14 residues. The ends were cut back, 2 bases at V and 3 bases at J, with 12 bases in the middle. Germline CDR1 reads SGHNT; CDR2 reads YYREEE (reference sequence). In DNA, the CDR3 is TGTGCCAGCAGCTTATCTAGCGTCGTCTACGAGCAGTACTTC. Residues: CASSLSSVVYEQYF.